This TCR beta chain is drawn from a study of shared clonotypes between healthy human individuals (dated by TCRdb to about 2020). For the wider study: A couple of women and three men aged 18 to 49 years were included in the cohort. Per donor, leukapheresis produced somewhere between about 0.94 and 9.5 billion PBMCs. To increase sequencing depth and limit assay-specific biases, TCR repertoire library preparation and sequencing were carried out by different laboratories using diverse techniques. The study deeply sequenced blood TCR repertoires of 5 or 6 healthy adults to estimate repertoire size and the extent of clonotype sharing between individuals. For each donor, CD4 naive and CD4 memory were each run on three plates, CD8 naive on two plates, and CD8 memory on one plate. Broad study findings and their caveats: Naive subsets generally had larger estimated clonotype richness than memory subsets. Sampling was limited to blood, and TCR repertoires in tissue likely differ from TCR repertoires in blood. Even with the large sequencing depth, rarefaction of the sorted-subset datasets indicated that sequencing was incomplete. Compared with non-shared clonotypes, the clonotypes found in all four sorted-subset donors had higher generation probabilities. When a few donors were compared, the shared fraction of clonotypes was 5% to 6.5% for naive CD4, about 4% for naive CD8, about 2.4% for memory CD4, and roughly 0.4% for memory CD8. Based on pairwise subsampling, the degree of clonotype sharing among donors was expected to be affected by sequencing depth. The genetic and exposure-history diversity represented was limited by the small number of donors.

TCR CDR3 regions were amplified from genomic DNA by multiplex PCR using the deep immunoSEQ assay. Extracted genomic DNA from each cell subset was spread evenly across all wells of several immunoSEQ 96-well plates, with each plate serving as a replicate. For sorted subsets, around 200 ng genomic DNA, equal to tens of thousands of T cell genomes, was loaded into each replicate PCR. The purified libraries were quantified using a Qubit 3.0 fluorometer, sized with a Bioanalyzer 2100, and then quantified again using the KAPA Library Quantification kit. Each immunoSEQ 96-well plate was sequenced on its own single-read 150-cycle Illumina NextSeq 550 flow cell. Turning to the authors' computational methods: Because the immunoSEQ output held only junctional sequences and lacked quality scores, the filtering could not match the filtering applied to full-length reads. Sequences were annotated with PyIR, a Python wrapper for IgBLAST v1.9, and V/J genes and CDR3 were assigned using IMGT germline references. Any read was removed if the V/J assignment was weak (E-value above 1e-6), the CDR3 was missing, or the read contained stop codons, out-of-frame junctions, or ambiguous translated residues. V3J clonotypes were defined as sequences sharing an identical inferred V gene, J gene, and CDR3 amino acid sequence. The percentage overlap between two repertoires was calculated by dividing the number of shared unique clonotypes by the size of the smaller repertoire. Repertoire richness was assessed with RTK rarefaction, the Chao1 estimator, and Recon v2.1 estimates of unobserved clonotypes. Generation probabilities were computed with OLGA for all TCRbeta clonotypes obtained by the gDNA method from four donors. In its TCRdb copy, this immuneACCESS table keeps in-frame sequences only and misses some clones. Where compared with another copy, unresolved V genes explain less than half of these, and the others have no known cause. That table furnishes V, J and clone size, whereas the DNA furnished D and trimming. The sample records roughly 890,000 clones, 85% to 95% of which are singletons. Approximately 25% of the sample rests with the top ten.

The CDR3 numbers 15 residues from cysteine through phenylalanine. CDR3 DNA is the only sequence kept; it has 45 bases, read in frame from the first base. CDR1 and CDR2 (MGHRA, YSYEKL) derive from the germline V gene. V loses 2 bases, J loses 4 bases, and the germline ends lie 11 bases apart. CD8 naive samples were CD45RO-negative cells positively selected for CCR7, giving a CD45RA+CCR7+ population that excluded TemRA cells. Donors were healthy HIV-negative adults with no recently reported acute infections or vaccinations. Every donor was a Caucasian adult residing in Nashville, Tennessee, USA. Blood was collected by leukapheresis, and PBMCs were isolated by Ficoll-Histopaque density gradient centrifugation and then cryopreserved in liquid nitrogen vapor phase. Analytical flow cytometry was used to check the purity and quantity of each magnetically sorted T cell population. Genomic DNA was isolated from every sorted fraction and measured by UV absorbance on a Nanodrop 2000c.

Details on this clone: Its antigen remains undetermined. No base quality information exists; no much larger clone differs at one position.

Sequences were obtained from naive CD8+ T cells sorted from blood. The sample's cell subset or site, from its label and the paper: CD45RA+CCR7+. The clonotype comes from a man aged 30 to 39 in good health. The V and J segments used are TRBV4-1 and TRBJ2-2; possibly the D gene is TRBD1, per 6 matching bases. The nucleotide sequence reads TGCGCCAGCAGCCAACAGGGCAGGGGCACCGGGGAGCTGTTTTTT. Translation gives CASSQQGRGTGELFF.